This T cell receptor beta chain was found in a study of siplizumab effects on memory and regulatory T cells. General observations from the study: Alloreactive sequences traceable to unstimulated CD4+ memory cells declined significantly under siplizumab. Treatment with siplizumab left mappable alloreactive CD4+ clones averaging roughly 70% Treg-derived, compared with under 30% in controls. Naive T cell populations appeared to exhibit greater diversity than memory cells and appeared to be major alloresponse contributors. A minor share of alloreactive clones matched unstimulated subsets.

Sequencing used immunoSEQ multiplex PCR; TCRdb keeps in-frame clones, though not all of them. The data show about 100,000 clones, 94% seen once. On this clone: Its antigen is not known.

This CDR3 region has 15 residues. CDR1 SQVTM and CDR2 ANQGSEA come from the germline V gene. The trim removed 4 bases at V and 0 bases at J, leaving 7 bases unmatched. The V call is TRBV29-1, the J call TRBJ2-3; 7 nucleotides line up with TRBD2. The TCR was taken from a human donor in good health. The sequenced sample was non-Treg CD4+ T cells sorted from blood. The CDR3 nucleotides read TGCAGCGTTGTGGCGGGGGACTCTAGCACAGATACGCAGTATTTT. Amino acid sequence: CSVVAGDSSTDTQYF.